This T cell receptor beta chain was captured by sequencing in a study of blood T cell repertoires in COVID-19. Study-wide context: Whether acute or convalescent, the COVID-19 samples came from the United States, Italy and Spain. Sample material is recorded as cDNA or gDNA derived from T cells, B-cell-depleted T cells, or PBMCs.

One Seattle source followed patients from active infection through their disease course. V gave up 4 bases and J gave up 4 bases, with 15 bases separating them. This CDR3 contains 15 residues. Germline loops: CDR1 SGHDN, CDR2 FVKESK. Methods used by the authors: Estimation of nucleated cell counts relied on the amplification of reference gene primers. Method: immunoSEQ multiplex PCR; TCRdb's copy keeps in-frame clones and lacks some. For V, J and clone size, that table is used; D and trimming come from the DNA. The profile shows some 80,000 clones, 90% to 95% of them singletons. Sequencing input: peripheral blood. The TCR originated in a man over 45 with COVID-19, enrolled during active disease. The gene calls are TRBV14 and TRBJ2-3, with D perhaps matching TRBD2 (6 bases). The CDR3 loop is CASSPPAGRADTQYF. CDR3 nucleotides: TGTGCCAGCAGCCCCCCAGCGGGTCGCGCAGATACGCAGTATTTT.